Reported below is one T cell receptor (beta chain). This entry is derived from a study of blood T cell repertoires in COVID-19. Study-wide background: Researchers got acute and convalescent COVID-19 samples from the United States, Italy and Spain.

Assay: immunoSEQ multiplex PCR; the TCRdb copy retains only in-frame clones and omits some. The table shows about 100,000 clones, with roughly 87% occurring only once. The CDR3 length is 14 residues. The germline gives CDR1 SGHVS, CDR2 FNYEAQ. With 4 bases removed from V and 5 bases from J, the gap between germline ends came to 14 bases. The rearrangement uses TRBV7-6 and TRBJ1-1, with D tentatively TRBD1 (6 bases). The sequence came from a man aged 25-45 years in a cohort sampled during active COVID-19. Material for sequencing was peripheral blood. CDR3 residues: CASSSTGRVTEAFF. As DNA, the CDR3 is TGTGCCAGCAGCTCAACAGGGCGTGTGACTGAAGCTTTCTTT.